A single sample gave rise to the 10 T cell receptor beta chains below, sequenced in a study of T cells after yellow fever vaccination. TCRdb ran MiXCR on the 5' RACE reads and lists one entry per CDR3 protein. This table holds about 50,000 distinct CDR3 sequences, about 7.4% found once. Sample: CD8+ T cells sorted from PBMCs, taken more than 13 days after the first yellow fever vaccination. The origin of the receptors is a young man who received the YFV17D yellow fever vaccine.

This clonotype was picked up many times. The V call is TRBV4-1, the J call TRBJ2-7, with D uncertain. Germline-derived CDR1 and CDR2 are MGHRA and YSYEKL. The CDR3 runs to 13 residues. Trimming pared 0 bases from V and 3 bases from J, leaving 6 bases between. The CDR3 is CASSQDPDYEQYF. In DNA, the CDR3 is TGCGCCAGCAGCCAAGACCCCGACTACGAGCAGTACTTC.

This clonotype was detected ten times or more. CDR3 region: CASSHLVGAQETQYF. The CDR3 DNA reads as TGCGCCAGCAGCCATCTGGTAGGGGCCCAAGAGACCCAGTACTTC. The chain combines TRBV4-1 with TRBJ2-5; perhaps TRBD1 as D (5 bases). Germline CDR1 and CDR2: MGHRA and YSYEKL. Trimming removed 3 bases at V and 1 base at J, with 12 bases between. CDR3 size: 15 residues.

The chain recombines TRBV20-1 with TRBJ1-5; weak D call: TRBD1 (5 bases). This CDR3 comprises 15 residues. Germline V lookup: CDR1 DFQATT, CDR2 SNEGSKA (reference sequence). Trimming cost V 1 base and J 2 bases, with 12 bases left between them. For the CDR3, the DNA is TGCAGTGCTAGAGGACAGAGCCATCGCAATCAGCCCCAGCATTTT. It yields the protein CSARGQSHRNQPQHF.

This clonotype has at least ten counts. V and J are TRBV7-9 and TRBJ2-6; TRBD2 is a possible D gene (5 bases). V was shortened by 5 bases and J by 2 bases, with 13 bases between the two germline ends. The CDR3 spans 16 residues. Germline loops: CDR1 SEHNR, CDR2 FQNEAQ (reference sequence). CDR3: CASSLARVAGANVLTF. CDR3 bases: TGTGCCAGCAGCCTCGCGAGGGTTGCTGGGGCCAACGTCCTGACTTTC.

This clonotype is labeled medium-sized. The rearrangement joins TRBV6-5 to TRBJ2-7, with TRBD2 identical over 7 bases. Germline V CDR1 and CDR2: MNHEY, SVGAGI. The V segment lost 8 bases and the J segment 1 base; nucleotides outside the gene matches: 5. This CDR3 comprises 13 residues. CDR3 bases: TGTGCCAGCGTCGGCGGGGGTTCCTACGAGCAGTACTTC. Translated, it gives CASVGGGSYEQYF.

This clonotype has a handful of counts. V and J are TRBV4-1 and TRBJ2-2; D possibly uses TRBD1 or TRBD2 (5 bases each). V was trimmed by 10 bases and J by 0 bases, leaving 15 bases between them. The germline gives CDR1 MGHRA, CDR2 YSYEKL. This CDR3 region has 15 residues. CDR3 residues: CATQGELANTGELFF. The DNA for the CDR3 is TGCGCCACCCAAGGGGAGCTGGCGAACACCGGGGAGCTGTTTTTT.

This clonotype was seen repeatedly, ten times or more. The rearrangement uses TRBV29-1 and TRBJ2-3, with 9 bases that match TRBD1. Germline CDR1 SQVTM, CDR2 ANQGSEA. The CDR3 loop spans 14 amino acids. J gave up 6 bases and V 6 bases, and 10 bases lay outside the gene matches. CDR3: CSVETGTGKDTQYF. CDR3 DNA: TGCAGCGTGGAAACCGGGACAGGGAAGGATACGCAGTATTTT.

This clonotype was found once. V and J are TRBV15 and TRBJ2-7, with unresolved D. The ends were cut back, 0 bases at V and 0 bases at J, with 9 bases in the middle. The CDR3 has 15 residues. Per the germline V gene, CDR1 is LNHNV and CDR2 is YYDKDF (reference sequence). The CDR3 DNA sequence: TGTGCCACCAGCAGAGATGCGGTTAGCTCCTACGAGCAGTACTTC. It yields the protein CATSRDAVSSYEQYF.

This clonotype was seen many times. The J gene is TRBJ1-1, the V gene TRBV21-1. TRBV21-1 is annotated as a pseudogene. This CDR3 is built from 12 residues. The CDR3 here is CARQLKRTEAFF. The CDR3 coding sequence is TGTGCCAGACAACTTAAAAGGACTGAAGCTTTCTTT.

This clonotype showed up just a few times. The genes are TRBV20-1 and TRBJ2-7; 7 nucleotides agree with TRBD2. J was trimmed by 2 bases and V by 0 bases; bases with no gene match: 1. Germline loops: CDR1 DFQATT, CDR2 SNEGSKA (reference sequence). The CDR3 runs to 13 residues. The CDR3 DNA reads as TGCAGTGCTAGAGAGGGGGGGGCCTACGAGCAGTACGTC. This gives the protein CSAREGGAYEQYV.